Listed here are 13 T cell receptor beta chains from one sample, sequenced in a study of cytomegalovirus exposure and HLA in healthy donors. This table comes from immunoSEQ multiplex PCR, and its TCRdb copy is limited to in-frame clones, with some not included. The sample lists about 160,000 clones; nearly 90% were seen once. The sample comprised PBMCs. The receptors stem from a man between 18 and 29 years old in good health and CMV-seropositive.

The chain is built from TRBV19 and TRBJ1-4; D not certain. The CDR3 sequence is 15 residues long. Trimming left V 2 bases short and J 0 bases short, with 7 bases between. The germline V gene has CDR1 LNHDA and CDR2 SQIVND (reference sequence). DNA of the CDR3: TGTGCCAGTAGTATAAAGAGGTCAACTAATGAAAAACTGTTTTTT. Its protein product is CASSIKRSTNEKLFF. Full variable domain (rest looked up from reference TRBV19 and TRBJ1-4): DGGITQSPKYLFRKEGQNVTLSCEQNLNHDAMYWYRQDPGQGLRLIYYSQIVNDFQKGDIAEGYSVSREKKESFPLTVTSAQKNPTAFYLCASSIKRSTNEKLFFGSGTQLSVL.

The V gene is TRBV2, the J gene TRBJ1-2; TRBD1 agrees at 7 bases. This CDR3 comprises 16 residues. Germline V gene data show CDR1 as SNHLY and CDR2 as FYNNEI. V shed 10 bases and J 1 base; nucleotides not matched to a gene: 15. The CDR3 DNA follows: TGTGCCATCCGAAATACGACAGGGCGACATAACTATGGCTACACCTTC. Amino acids: CAIRNTTGRHNYGYTF.

This clone has just a few counts. The chain couples TRBV28 to TRBJ1-1; 7 bases are shared with TRBD1. The germline V gene has CDR1 MDHEN and CDR2 SYDVKM. This CDR3 spans 14 amino acids. V lost 6 bases, J lost 2 bases, and 6 bases stayed unmatched. This CDR3 is CASRPGQLNTEAFF. The CDR3 DNA is TGTGCCAGCAGACCGGGACAGCTCAACACTGAAGCTTTCTTT.

The chain has TRBV11-2 and TRBJ2-7; perhaps TRBD1 as D (5 bases). This CDR3 is 13 amino acids long. Germline V lookup: CDR1 SGHAT, CDR2 FQNNGV. The V and J ends lost 1 base and 3 bases respectively, with 7 bases between them. Written as DNA, the CDR3 is TGTGCCAGCAGCTTAGGACAGATCTACGAGCAGTACTTC. It encodes CASSLGQIYEQYF. Supplemented by reference TRBV11-2 and TRBJ2-7, the full variable domain reads EAGVAQSPRYKIIEKRQSVAFWCNPISGHATLYWYQQILGQGPKLLIQFQNNGVVDDSQLPKDRFSAERLKGVDSTLKIQPAKLEDSAVYLCASSLGQIYEQYFGPGTRLTVT.

This chain links TRBV5-6 with TRBJ2-7; D is unclear. V shed 1 base and J shed 6 bases, with 8 bases lying between them. The CDR3 has 12 residues. In germline, CDR1 is SGHDT, CDR2 YYEEEE. CDR3 amino acids: CASSLKWAEQYF. The CDR3 nucleotides are TGTGCCAGCAGCTTGAAGTGGGCCGAGCAGTACTTC.

The chain joins TRBV7-6 to TRBJ2-1; 7 bases are a match to TRBD1. This CDR3 contains 16 residues. Per the germline V gene, CDR1 is SGHVS and CDR2 is FNYEAQ. The ends lost 1 base at V and 4 bases at J; junction bases unmatched: 7. The chain's CDR3 is CASSLGSGTVYNEQFF. The CDR3 DNA reads TGTGCCAGCAGCTTAGGTTCGGGGACAGTATACAATGAGCAGTTCTTC.

This chain joins TRBV27 and TRBJ2-6; D is ambiguous. This CDR3 region has 18 residues. Looked up from germline, CDR1 is MNHEY and CDR2 is SMNVEV (reference sequence). Trimming pared 0 bases from V and 0 bases from J, leaving 12 bases between. In DNA, the CDR3 is TGTGCCAGCAGTTTATCTCCGGGTTCTAGCTCTGGGGCCAACGTCCTGACTTTC. Translation gives CASSLSPGSSSGANVLTF.

This chain links TRBV7-3 with TRBJ2-1; 13 nucleotides agree with TRBD2. V shed 5 bases and J 4 bases; nucleotides not matched to a gene: 2. Germline CDR1 SGHTA, CDR2 FQGTGA. The CDR3 runs to 15 residues. DNA of the CDR3: TGTGCCAGCAGCAAGGGACTAGCGGGGTACAATGAGCAGTTCTTC. Its translation: CASSKGLAGYNEQFF.

The V call is TRBV5-1, the J call TRBJ1-2, with D possibly TRBD1 on 6 matching bases. The CDR3 spans 13 residues. V lost 4 bases and J lost 4, with 11 bases in between. Germline values: CDR1 SGHRS, CDR2 YFSETQ. The CDR3 here is CASSRDMGYGYTF. The CDR3 DNA follows: TGCGCCAGCAGCCGGGACATGGGCTATGGCTACACCTTC.

The V and J genes are TRBV7-9 and TRBJ1-3; no clear D gene. This CDR3 is built from 14 residues. V was shortened by 5 bases and J by 1 base, with 9 bases between the two germline ends. CDR1 and CDR2 (germline): SEHNR, FQNEAQ (reference sequence). The CDR3 region is CASSLSMSGNTIYF. The CDR3 DNA reads as TGTGCCAGCAGCCTGAGTATGTCTGGAAACACCATATATTTT.

The rearrangement joins TRBV7-3 to TRBJ2-1; 7 bases are a match to TRBD2. The CDR3 runs 16 residues. Per the germline V gene, CDR1 is SGHTA and CDR2 is FQGTGA. The V segment lost 1 base and the J segment 6 bases; nucleotides outside the gene matches: 9. This CDR3 is CASSLNGWDYLNEQFF. The CDR3 DNA is TGTGCCAGCAGCTTAAACGGGTGGGACTACCTCAATGAGCAGTTCTTC.

About this clone itself: A read error is possible here, since a much larger clone lies one base away. The gene calls are TRBV5-4 and TRBJ1-2; no reliable D call. Germline V CDR1 and CDR2: SGHNT, YYREEE (reference sequence). V shed 2 bases and J shed 4 bases, with 6 bases lying between them. There are 12 residues in the CDR3. The CDR3, as DNA: TGTGCCAGCAGCTTCGACACCTATGGCTACACCTTC. Its translation is CASSFDTYGYTF.

This clone was counted a single time. The rearrangement joins TRBV11-3 to TRBJ2-5; a weak D match, TRBD1 (6 bases). CDR1 is SGHNT and CDR2 is YENEEA in the germline V gene. V was shortened by 2 bases and J by 5 bases, with 9 bases between the two germline ends. There are 13 residues in the CDR3. In DNA, the CDR3 is TGTGCCAGCAGCTTAAGAGGGGGTGAGACCCAGTACTTC. Protein product: CASSLRGGETQYF.